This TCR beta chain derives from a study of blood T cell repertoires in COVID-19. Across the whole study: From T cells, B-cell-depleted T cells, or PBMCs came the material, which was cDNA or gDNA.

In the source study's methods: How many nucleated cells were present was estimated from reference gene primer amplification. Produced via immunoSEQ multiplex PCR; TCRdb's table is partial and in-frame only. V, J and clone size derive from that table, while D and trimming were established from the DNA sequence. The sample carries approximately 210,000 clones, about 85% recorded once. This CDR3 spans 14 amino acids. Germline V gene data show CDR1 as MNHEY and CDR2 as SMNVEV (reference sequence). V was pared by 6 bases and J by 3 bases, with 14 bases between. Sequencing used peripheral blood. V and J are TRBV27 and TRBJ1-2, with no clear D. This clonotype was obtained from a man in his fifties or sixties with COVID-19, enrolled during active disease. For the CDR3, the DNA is TGTGCCAGCAGCTTTCGGTGGGCAGACTATGGCTACACCTTC. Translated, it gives CASSFRWADYGYTF.